This T cell receptor (beta chain) is drawn from a study of cytomegalovirus exposure and HLA in healthy donors. The CDR3 totals 12 residues. V lost 7 bases and J 7 bases, leaving 12 bases between the germline ends. The germline gives CDR1 MDHEN, CDR2 SYDVKM. Researchers ran the PCR with 60 Vbeta and 13 Jbeta primers. Repertoires were generated with immunoSEQ multiplex PCR, while TCRdb's copy carries only in-frame clones and drops some. The repertoire holds under 250,000 clones, with approximately 80% as singletons. The rearrangement uses TRBV28 and TRBJ2-3, with D maybe TRBD2 (6 bases). The sample taken for sequencing was PBMCs. The origin of this receptor is a woman aged 45-60 years in good health and CMV-seropositive. The CDR3 protein is CASTQGLNTQYF. In nucleotides, the CDR3 is TGTGCCAGCACCCAGGGACTGAATACGCAGTATTTT.